A single sample gave rise to the 13 T cell receptor beta chains below, sequenced in a study of human T cells and chemical hapten exposure (dated by TCRdb to 2020 to 2022). Library preparation used RACE. For sequencing, a NextSeq 500 was employed. TCRdb reprocessed the public reads (quality trimming at Q25 with fastp, clone calling with MiXCR) and kept in-frame beta chains. CDR3 protein duplicates are merged, each entry listing the most common genes and DNA. The sample records about 40,000 distinct CDR3 sequences, about 10% of which are singletons. Roughly 6% of the sample is held by the ten biggest clonotypes. The sample's time point, from its label and the paper: pre-sensitization, week 0. This specimen's treatment or condition label, interpreted: therapeutic diphenylcyclopropenone sensitization with weekly scalp DPC. Source: whole blood, taken in connection with sensitization to the hapten diphenylcyclopropenone (DPC). The receptors shown here come from a man aged 25 to 40 with alopecia areata. Some clones in this sample may be carry-over from other donors' samples.

This clonotype was detected ten times or more. The rearrangement uses TRBV7-3 and TRBJ1-6; D is undetermined. The CDR3 runs to 12 residues. Germline V CDR1 and CDR2: SGHTA, FQGTGA. V was pared by 5 bases and J by 10 bases, with 9 bases between. In DNA form, the CDR3 reads TGTGCCAGCAGCACCGAGGTGTCACCCCTCCACTTT. The encoded protein is CASSTEVSPLHF.

The V gene is TRBV7-9, the J gene TRBJ2-3; TRBD1 is a possible D gene (5 bases). V was cut by 1 base and J by 1 base, with 12 bases left in between. Germline loops: CDR1 SEHNR, CDR2 FQNEAQ (reference sequence). The CDR3 has 16 residues. The CDR3 DNA reads as TGTGCCAGCAGCTTAGAGGTGGGGCCTGGCACAGATACGCAGTATTTT. Translated: CASSLEVGPGTDTQYF.

The chain carries TRBV5-1 and TRBJ1-1; possibly TRBD1 for D (5 bases). The CDR3 has 14 residues. CDR1 is SGHRS and CDR2 is YFSETQ in the germline V gene. Trimming took 4 bases from V and 0 from J, leaving 10 bases between them. The CDR3 DNA reads as TGCGCCAGCAGCGGGGGACTGCTGAACACTGAAGCTTTCTTT. It translates to CASSGGLLNTEAFF. The variable domain in full, completed from reference TRBV5-1 and TRBJ1-1, reads KAGVTQTPRYLIKTRGQQVTLSCSPISGHRSVSWYQQTPGQGLQFLFEYFSETQRNKGNFPGRFSGRQFSNSRSEMNVSTLELGDSALYLCASSGGLLNTEAFFGQGTRLTVV.

The chain joins TRBV7-9 to TRBJ1-1; D is possibly TRBD1 (5 bases). CDR3 length: 15 residues. Trimming removed 5 bases at V and 6 bases at J, with 19 bases between. CDR1 and CDR2 (germline): SEHNR, FQNEAQ (reference sequence). CDR3 region: CASSGRDAIRSEAFF. DNA for the CDR3: TGTGCCAGCAGCGGCCGGGACGCAATTCGTTCTGAAGCTTTCTTT. The variable domain in full, completed from reference TRBV7-9 and TRBJ1-1, reads DTGVSQNPRHKITKRGQNVTFRCDPISEHNRLYWYRQTLGQGPEFLTYFQNEAQLEKSRLLSDRFSAERPKGSFSTLEIQRTEQGDSAMYLCASSGRDAIRSEAFFGQGTRLTVV.

The rearrangement links TRBV7-3 to TRBJ2-1; D is ambiguous. The CDR3 has 13 residues. In germline, CDR1 is SGHTA, CDR2 FQGTGA. Between the trimmed V and J ends, which lost 3 bases and 3 bases, there was a span of 6 bases. CDR3 sequence: CASSLANYNEQFF. CDR3 bases: TGTGCCAGCAGCTTGGCTAACTACAATGAGCAGTTCTTC.

At least ten counts were recorded for this clonotype. The rearrangement links TRBV12-3 or TRBV12-4 to TRBJ2-5; TRBD1 matches 7 bases. CDR3 size: 16 residues. V dropped 5 bases and J dropped 2; count of bases not matched to a gene: 11. The CDR3 region has the DNA TGTGCCAGCAGTCCTCTCCACGGGACAGTACAAGAGACCCAGTACTTC. Translated: CASSPLHGTVQETQYF.

This chain links TRBV7-9 with TRBJ2-3, with TRBD2 matching 11 bases. The germline V gene has CDR1 SEHNR and CDR2 FQNEAQ (reference sequence). The trim removed 6 bases at V and 6 bases at J, leaving 14 bases unmatched. CDR3 length: 17 residues. The CDR3 bases are TGTGCCAGCAGAAAATGGGGATTAGCGGGGGGGCCCGATACGCAGTATTTT. This translates into CASRKWGLAGGPDTQYF.

The sample holds many counts of this clonotype. CDR3 bases: TGTGCCAGCAGCGCAGCAGGCGGGAACTATGGCTACACCTTC. Its translation is CASSAAGGNYGYTF. The chain employs TRBV7-6 and TRBJ1-2; no clear D. The V end was cut by 5 bases, the J end by 2 bases, with 12 bases between. This CDR3 spans 14 amino acids. In germline, CDR1 is SGHVS, CDR2 FNYEAQ.

The sample holds a few counts of this clonotype. The rearrangement uses TRBV12-3 or TRBV12-4 and TRBJ2-3; D assignment may be TRBD1 or TRBD2 (5 bases each). Trimming removed 2 bases at V and 3 bases at J, with 9 bases between. The CDR3 is 14 residues long. The CDR3 is CASSLNRRTDTQYF. CDR3 coding DNA: TGTGCCAGCAGTTTAAACAGGAGGACAGATACGCAGTATTTT.

This clonotype was observed many times. The J gene is TRBJ2-5, the V gene TRBV5-7, with 12 nucleotides matching TRBD2. TRBV5-7 is an open reading frame, and its role is uncertain. With V trimmed by 0 bases and J by 3 bases, 0 bases remained unmatched. This CDR3 region has 15 residues. CDR3 amino acids: CASSLGLAGEETQYF. In DNA form, the CDR3 reads TGTGCCAGCAGCTTGGGACTAGCGGGAGAAGAGACCCAGTACTTC.

The V call is TRBV5-1, the J call TRBJ1-2; the D is unclear. Germline V gene data show CDR1 as SGHRS and CDR2 as YFSETQ. The ends were cut back, 6 bases at V and 4 bases at J, with 19 bases in the middle. This CDR3 has 15 residues. This CDR3 reads CASIGHTLSGYGYTF. DNA for the CDR3: TGCGCCAGCATCGGGCACACCTTATCCGGCTATGGCTACACCTTC.

This clonotype came up many times. The rearrangement links TRBV7-9 to TRBJ2-3; the match to TRBD1 covers 7 bases. CDR1 and CDR2 from the germline V gene are SEHNR and FQNEAQ (reference sequence). This CDR3 has 15 amino acids. Trimming removed 5 bases from V and 6 bases from J; junction bases left unmatched: 11. Written as DNA, the CDR3 is TGTGCCAGCAGCCCAGACAGGGTCTTGTTCGATACGCAGTATTTT. Translation: CASSPDRVLFDTQYF.

In this sample, this clonotype turned up many times. The gene calls are TRBV29-1 and TRBJ1-2; D is unclear. CDR1 is SQVTM, CDR2 ANQGSEA, per germline. CDR3 length: 9 residues. With 4 bases removed from V and 14 bases from J, the gap between germline ends came to 11 bases. DNA of the CDR3: TGCAGCGTTGCCGGGGAGCAAACCTTC. Residues: CSVAGEQTF.